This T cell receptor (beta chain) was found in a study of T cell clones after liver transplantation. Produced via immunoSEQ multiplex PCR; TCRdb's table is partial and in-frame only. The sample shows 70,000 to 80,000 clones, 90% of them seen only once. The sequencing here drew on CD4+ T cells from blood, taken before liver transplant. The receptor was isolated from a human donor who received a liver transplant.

The CDR3 DNA follows: TGTGCCAGCAGCCAAGATCAGGGGGTAACTTTTCAAGCTTTCTTT. This codes for CASSQDQGVTFQAFF. This chain uses TRBV14 with TRBJ1-1; 7 bases align to TRBD1. J gave up 9 bases and V 0 bases, and 10 bases lay outside the gene matches. The CDR3 runs to 15 residues. Germline V lookup: CDR1 SGHDN, CDR2 FVKESK.